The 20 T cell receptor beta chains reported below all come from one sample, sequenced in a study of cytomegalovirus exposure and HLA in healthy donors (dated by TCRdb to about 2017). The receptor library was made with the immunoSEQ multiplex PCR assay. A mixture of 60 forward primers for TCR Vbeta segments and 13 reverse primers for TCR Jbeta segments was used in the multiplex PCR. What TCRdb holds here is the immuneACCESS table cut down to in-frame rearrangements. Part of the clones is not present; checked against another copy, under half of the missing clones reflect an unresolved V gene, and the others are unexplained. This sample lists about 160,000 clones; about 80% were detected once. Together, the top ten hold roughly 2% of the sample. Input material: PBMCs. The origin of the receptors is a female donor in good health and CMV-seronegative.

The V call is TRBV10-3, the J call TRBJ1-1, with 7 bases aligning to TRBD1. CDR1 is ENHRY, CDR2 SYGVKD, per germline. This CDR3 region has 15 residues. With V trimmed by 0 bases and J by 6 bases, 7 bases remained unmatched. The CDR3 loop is CAISESGGGYAEAFF. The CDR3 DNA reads TGTGCCATCAGTGAGTCCGGAGGGGGCTACGCTGAAGCTTTCTTT.

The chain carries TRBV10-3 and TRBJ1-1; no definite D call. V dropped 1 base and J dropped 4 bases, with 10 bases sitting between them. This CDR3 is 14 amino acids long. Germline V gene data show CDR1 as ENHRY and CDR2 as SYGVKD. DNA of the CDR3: TGTGCCATCAGTGAGTTTCGAGGTGGCACTGAAGCTTTCTTT. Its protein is CAISEFRGGTEAFF.

The CDR3, as DNA: TGTGCCAGCAGTTTAAACAGGGATGCTAACTATGGCTACACCTTC. Protein sequence: CASSLNRDANYGYTF. J is TRBJ1-2 and V is TRBV27, with a tentative D call TRBD1 (6 bases). Germline loops: CDR1 MNHEY, CDR2 SMNVEV (reference sequence). Between the trimmed V and J ends, which lost 2 bases and 0 bases, there was a span of 10 bases. CDR3 length equals 15 residues.

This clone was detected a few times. The CDR3 protein is CASSLIGGQSTQYF. The CDR3 bases are TGTGCCAGCAGTCTTATCGGGGGGCAATCGACCCAGTACTTC. This chain joins TRBV6-5 and TRBJ2-5; tentative D call: TRBD2 (7 bases). The ends were cut back, 5 bases at V and 7 bases at J, with 17 bases in the middle. The CDR3 has 14 residues. Per the germline V gene, CDR1 is MNHEY and CDR2 is SVGAGI.

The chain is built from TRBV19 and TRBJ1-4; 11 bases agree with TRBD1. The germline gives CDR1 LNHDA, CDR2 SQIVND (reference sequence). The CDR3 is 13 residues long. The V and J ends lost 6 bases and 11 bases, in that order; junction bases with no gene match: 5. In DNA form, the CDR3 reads TGTGCCAGTAGAGGACAGGGGGCCGGGAAACTGTTTTTT. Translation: CASRGQGAGKLFF.

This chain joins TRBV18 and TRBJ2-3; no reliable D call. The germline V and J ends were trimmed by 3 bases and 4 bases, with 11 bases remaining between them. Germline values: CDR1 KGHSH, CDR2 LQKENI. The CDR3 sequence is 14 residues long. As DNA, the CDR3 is TGTGCCAGCTCACCTGCGGCTATGTCAGATACGCAGTATTTT. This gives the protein CASSPAAMSDTQYF.

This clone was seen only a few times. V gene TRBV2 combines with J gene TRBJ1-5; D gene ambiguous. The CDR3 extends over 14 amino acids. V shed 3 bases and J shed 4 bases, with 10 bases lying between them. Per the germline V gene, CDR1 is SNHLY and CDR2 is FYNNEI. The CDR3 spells CASSETEPNQPQHF. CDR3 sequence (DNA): TGTGCCAGCAGTGAGACGGAGCCGAATCAGCCCCAGCATTTT.

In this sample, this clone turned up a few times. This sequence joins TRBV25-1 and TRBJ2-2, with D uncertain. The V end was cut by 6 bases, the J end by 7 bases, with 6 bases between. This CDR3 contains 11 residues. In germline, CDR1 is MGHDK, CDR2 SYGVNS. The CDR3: CASRAGGELFF. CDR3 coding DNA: TGTGCCAGCAGGGCAGGCGGGGAGCTGTTTTTT.

CDR3 in amino acids: CASSPSGKPYEQYF. The CDR3 DNA is TGTGCCAGCAGCCCCTCAGGAAAACCCTACGAGCAGTACTTC. The V and J genes are TRBV28 and TRBJ2-7; D uncertain. This CDR3 is 14 amino acids long. Trimming removed 6 bases from V and 2 bases from J, with 14 bases in between. The germline gives CDR1 MDHEN, CDR2 SYDVKM.

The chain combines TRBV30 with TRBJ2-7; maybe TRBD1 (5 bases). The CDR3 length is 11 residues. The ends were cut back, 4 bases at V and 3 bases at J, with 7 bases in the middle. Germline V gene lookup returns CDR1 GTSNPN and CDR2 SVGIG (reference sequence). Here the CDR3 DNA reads TGTGCCTGGACGACAGTCTACGAGCAGTACTTC. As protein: CAWTTVYEQYF. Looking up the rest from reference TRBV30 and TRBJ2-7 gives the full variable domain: SQTIHQWPATLVQPVGSPLSLECTVEGTSNPNLYWYRQAAGRGLQLLFYSVGIGQISSEVPQNLSASRPQDRQFILSSKKLLLSDSGFYLCAWTTVYEQYFGPGTRLTVT.

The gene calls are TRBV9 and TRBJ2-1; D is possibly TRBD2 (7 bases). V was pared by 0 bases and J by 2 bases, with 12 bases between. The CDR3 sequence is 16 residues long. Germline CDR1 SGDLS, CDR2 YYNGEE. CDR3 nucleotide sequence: TGTGCCAGCAGCGTAGTATCCGGGGGGCCCTACAATGAGCAGTTCTTC. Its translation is CASSVVSGGPYNEQFF.

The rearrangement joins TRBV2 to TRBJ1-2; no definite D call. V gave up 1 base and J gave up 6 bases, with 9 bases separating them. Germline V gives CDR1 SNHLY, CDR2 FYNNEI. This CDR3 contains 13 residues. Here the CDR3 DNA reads TGTGCCAGCAGTGAAGGCCCGTCTAATGGCTACACCTTC. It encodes CASSEGPSNGYTF.

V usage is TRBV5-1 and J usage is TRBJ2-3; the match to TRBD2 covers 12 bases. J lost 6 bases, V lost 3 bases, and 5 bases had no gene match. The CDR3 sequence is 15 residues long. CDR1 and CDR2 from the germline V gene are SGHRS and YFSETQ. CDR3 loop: CASSSVGTSGDTQYF. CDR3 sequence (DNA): TGCGCCAGCAGCTCCGTCGGGACTAGCGGGGATACGCAGTATTTT.

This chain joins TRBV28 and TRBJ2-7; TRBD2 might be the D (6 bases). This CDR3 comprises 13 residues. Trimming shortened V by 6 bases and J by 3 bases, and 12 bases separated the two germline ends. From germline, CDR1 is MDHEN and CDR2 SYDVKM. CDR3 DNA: TGTGCCAGCAGCCCCGGGACTCTCTACGAGCAGTACTTC. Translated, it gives CASSPGTLYEQYF.

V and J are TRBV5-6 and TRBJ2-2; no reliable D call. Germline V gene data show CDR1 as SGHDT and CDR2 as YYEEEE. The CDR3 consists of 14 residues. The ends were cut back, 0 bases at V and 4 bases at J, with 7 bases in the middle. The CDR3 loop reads CASSLGRSTGELFF. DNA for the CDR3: TGTGCCAGCAGCTTGGGTCGGTCCACCGGGGAGCTGTTTTTT.

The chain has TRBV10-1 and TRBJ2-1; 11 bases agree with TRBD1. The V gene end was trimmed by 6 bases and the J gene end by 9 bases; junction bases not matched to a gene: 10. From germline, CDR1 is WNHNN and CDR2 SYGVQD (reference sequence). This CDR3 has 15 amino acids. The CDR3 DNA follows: TGCGCCAGCAGACATGGACAGGGGGCTGAGGGTGAGCAGTTCTTC. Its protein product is CASRHGQGAEGEQFF.

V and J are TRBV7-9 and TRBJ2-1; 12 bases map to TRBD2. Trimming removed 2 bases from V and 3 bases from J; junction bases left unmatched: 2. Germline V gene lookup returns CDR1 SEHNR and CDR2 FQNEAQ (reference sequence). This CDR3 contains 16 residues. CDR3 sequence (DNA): TGTGCCAGCAGCTTATCTAGCGGGGGGGTCTACAATGAGCAGTTCTTC. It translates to CASSLSSGGVYNEQFF.

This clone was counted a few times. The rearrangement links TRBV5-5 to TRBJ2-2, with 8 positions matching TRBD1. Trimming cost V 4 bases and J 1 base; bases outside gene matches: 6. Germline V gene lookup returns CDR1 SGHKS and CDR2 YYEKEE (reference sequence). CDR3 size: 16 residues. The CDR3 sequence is CASSQGARGNTGELFF. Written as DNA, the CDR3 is TGTGCCAGCAGCCAGGGGGCGCGAGGGAACACCGGGGAGCTGTTTTTT. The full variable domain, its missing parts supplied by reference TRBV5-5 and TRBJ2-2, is DAGVTQSPTHLIKTRGQQVTLRCSPISGHKSVSWYQQVLGQGPQFIFQYYEKEERGRGNFPDRFSARQFPNYSSELNVNALLLGDSALYLCASSQGARGNTGELFFGEGSRLTVL.

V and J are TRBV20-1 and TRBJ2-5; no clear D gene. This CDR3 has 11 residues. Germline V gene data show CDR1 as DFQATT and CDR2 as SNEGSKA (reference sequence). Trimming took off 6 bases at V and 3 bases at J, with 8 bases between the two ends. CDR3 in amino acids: CSAGDEETQYF. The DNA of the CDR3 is TGCAGTGCCGGTGATGAAGAGACCCAGTACTTC.

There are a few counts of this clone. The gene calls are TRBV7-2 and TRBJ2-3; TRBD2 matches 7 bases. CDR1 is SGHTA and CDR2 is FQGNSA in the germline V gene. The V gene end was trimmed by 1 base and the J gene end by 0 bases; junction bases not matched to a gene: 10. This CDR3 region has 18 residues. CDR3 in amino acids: CASSLDPPAGLSTDTQYF. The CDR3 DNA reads TGTGCCAGCAGCTTAGACCCCCCAGCGGGACTTAGCACAGATACGCAGTATTTT.